In this sample, the clone carrying this TCR beta chain turned up once. The data were obtained in a study of blood T cell repertoires in COVID-19. Only in-frame clones appear in the TCRdb table, and some are missing; sequencing was by immunoSEQ multiplex PCR. Counted here are around 80,000 clones, about 80% occurring once; the ten biggest clones make up approximately 10%. This CDR3 spans 11 amino acids. Germline CDR1 is DFQATT and CDR2 is SNEGSKA (reference sequence). The TCR comes from a human donor in a cohort sampled during active COVID-19. The specimen sequenced was peripheral blood. The genes are TRBV20-1 and TRBJ2-7, with 9 bases lining up with TRBD2. CDR3 region: CTYWLAGEQYF. CDR3 DNA sequence: TGCACCTATTGGCTAGCGGGGGAGCAGTACTTC.